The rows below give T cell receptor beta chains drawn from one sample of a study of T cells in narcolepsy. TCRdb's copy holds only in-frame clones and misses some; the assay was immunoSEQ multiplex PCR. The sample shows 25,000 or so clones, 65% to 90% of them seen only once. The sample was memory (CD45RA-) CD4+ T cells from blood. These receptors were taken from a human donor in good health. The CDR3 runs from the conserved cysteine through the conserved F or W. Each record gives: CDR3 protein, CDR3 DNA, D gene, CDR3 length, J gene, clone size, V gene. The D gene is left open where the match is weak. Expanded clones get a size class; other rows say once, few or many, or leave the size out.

CDR3aa: CASSSAGPRARGEQYF
CDR3nt: TGTGCCAGCAGCTCCGCCGGCCCCAGGGCCCGCGGGGAGCAGTACTTC
d_gene: .
len: 16
j_gene: TRBJ2-7
abundance: .
v_gene: TRBV5-4

CDR3aa: CASSFPFGGSTGELFF
CDR3nt: TGTGCCAGCAGTTTCCCCTTCGGGGGGAGCACCGGGGAGCTGTTTTTT
d_gene: TRBD2
len: 16
j_gene: TRBJ2-2
abundance: .
v_gene: TRBV28

CDR3aa: CASSQEHSSGTSDTQYF
CDR3nt: TGCGCCAGCAGCCAGGAGCATTCAAGCGGGACGTCAGATACGCAGTATTTT
d_gene: TRBD2
len: 17
j_gene: TRBJ2-3
abundance: once
v_gene: TRBV4-1

CDR3aa: CASSSHRGFSNQPQHF
CDR3nt: TGTGCCAGCAGTTCTCACAGGGGTTTTAGCAATCAGCCCCAGCATTTT
d_gene: TRBD1
len: 16
j_gene: TRBJ1-5
abundance: .
v_gene: TRBV28

CDR3aa: CASSSYGRARGSPLHF
CDR3nt: TGTGCCAGCAGCTCGTACGGACGGGCGAGAGGATCACCCCTCCACTTT
d_gene: .
len: 16
j_gene: TRBJ1-6
abundance: once
v_gene: TRBV7-6

CDR3aa: CAIEGRPQGEQYF
CDR3nt: TGTGCCATCGAGGGGCGTCCGCAGGGGGAGCAGTACTTC
d_gene: .
len: 13
j_gene: TRBJ2-7
abundance: .
v_gene: TRBV10-3

CDR3aa: CASSFMGAGGWRTEAFF
CDR3nt: TGTGCCAGCAGTTTTATGGGGGCTGGGGGGTGGAGGACTGAAGCTTTCTTT
d_gene: .
len: 17
j_gene: TRBJ1-1
abundance: .
v_gene: TRBV28

CDR3aa: CASSKLGLDQPQHF
CDR3nt: TGTGCCAGCAGTAAGTTGGGTCTTGATCAGCCCCAGCATTTT
d_gene: .
len: 14
j_gene: TRBJ1-5
abundance: .
v_gene: TRBV2

CDR3aa: CASSMGARGNQPQHF
CDR3nt: TGTGCCAGTAGTATGGGGGCAAGGGGCAATCAGCCCCAGCATTTT
d_gene: .
len: 15
j_gene: TRBJ1-5
abundance: .
v_gene: TRBV19

CDR3aa: CASSLMARAENIQYF
CDR3nt: TGTGCCAGCAGCCTCATGGCCAGGGCGGAAAACATTCAGTACTTC
d_gene: .
len: 15
j_gene: TRBJ2-4
abundance: .
v_gene: TRBV7-2

CDR3aa: CATSRDRLRQPQHF
CDR3nt: TGTGCCACCAGCAGAGATCGGTTGAGGCAGCCCCAGCATTTT
d_gene: .
len: 14
j_gene: TRBJ1-5
abundance: .
v_gene: TRBV15

CDR3aa: CASSSPGLTRRSSYNEQFF
CDR3nt: TGTGCCAGCAGTTCCCCGGGACTAACCCGCCGGAGCTCCTACAATGAGCAGTTCTTC
d_gene: TRBD2
len: 19
j_gene: TRBJ2-1
abundance: .
v_gene: TRBV27

CDR3aa: CASSHPRTVNEQYF
CDR3nt: TGTGCCAGCAGCCATCCCCGGACAGTTAACGAGCAGTACTTC
d_gene: .
len: 14
j_gene: TRBJ2-7
abundance: .
v_gene: TRBV7-2

CDR3aa: CASSYSMETQYF
CDR3nt: TGTGCCAGCAGTTACTCGATGGAGACCCAGTACTTC
d_gene: .
len: 12
j_gene: TRBJ2-5
abundance: .
v_gene: TRBV6-6

CDR3aa: CASWEDIGPYGYTF
CDR3nt: TGTGCCTCATGGGAGGACATCGGACCCTATGGCTACACCTTC
d_gene: .
len: 14
j_gene: TRBJ1-2
abundance: .
v_gene: TRBV6-1

CDR3aa: CASSLGWQNMNTEAFF
CDR3nt: TGCGCCAGCAGCTTGGGGTGGCAGAACATGAACACTGAAGCTTTCTTT
d_gene: .
len: 16
j_gene: TRBJ1-1
abundance: .
v_gene: TRBV5-1

CDR3aa: CASSLARDTGELFF
CDR3nt: TGCGCCAGCAGCTTGGCCCGGGACACCGGGGAGCTGTTTTTT
d_gene: .
len: 14
j_gene: TRBJ2-2
abundance: .
v_gene: TRBV5-1

CDR3aa: CASSYSGLGAQETQYF
CDR3nt: TGTGCCAGCAGTTACTCGGGACTAGGGGCTCAAGAGACCCAGTACTTC
d_gene: TRBD2
len: 16
j_gene: TRBJ2-5
abundance: .
v_gene: TRBV6-6

CDR3aa: CASSLGAAGSNEQFF
CDR3nt: TGTGCCAGCAGCTTAGGGGCAGCGGGAAGCAATGAGCAGTTCTTC
d_gene: TRBD2
len: 15
j_gene: TRBJ2-1
abundance: .
v_gene: TRBV7-2

CDR3aa: CASSILGTEKLFF
CDR3nt: TGTGCCAGTAGTATTTTGGGAACTGAAAAACTGTTTTTT
d_gene: .
len: 13
j_gene: TRBJ1-4
abundance: .
v_gene: TRBV19

CDR3aa: CSARTSGTDTQYF
CDR3nt: TGCAGCGCTCGGACTAGCGGCACAGATACGCAGTATTTT
d_gene: TRBD2
len: 13
j_gene: TRBJ2-3
abundance: .
v_gene: TRBV29-1

CDR3aa: CASSRTLAQYF
CDR3nt: TGTGCCAGCAGTCGTACTCTGGCGCAGTATTTT
d_gene: .
len: 11
j_gene: TRBJ2-3
abundance: .
v_gene: TRBV2

CDR3aa: CSVGPSGGYTF
CDR3nt: TGCAGCGTTGGGCCCTCAGGGGGCTACACCTTC
d_gene: .
len: 11
j_gene: TRBJ1-2
abundance: .
v_gene: TRBV29-1

CDR3aa: CASSPHTGELFF
CDR3nt: TGTGCCAGCAGCCCCCACACCGGGGAGCTGTTTTTT
d_gene: .
len: 12
j_gene: TRBJ2-2
abundance: .
v_gene: TRBV11-2

CDR3aa: CASSSTGVGEQFF
CDR3nt: TGTGCCAGCAGCAGTACAGGGGTAGGGGAGCAGTTCTTC
d_gene: TRBD1
len: 13
j_gene: TRBJ2-1
abundance: .
v_gene: TRBV28

CDR3aa: CASSLESYNEQFF
CDR3nt: TGCGCCAGCAGCCTGGAATCCTACAATGAGCAGTTCTTC
d_gene: .
len: 13
j_gene: TRBJ2-1
abundance: .
v_gene: TRBV5-1

CDR3aa: CASREKVIPFF
CDR3nt: TGTGCCAGCAGAGAAAAGGTGATACCGTTCTTC
d_gene: .
len: 11
j_gene: TRBJ2-1
abundance: .
v_gene: TRBV6-1

CDR3aa: CASSRGGSNQPQHF
CDR3nt: TGTGCCAGCAGTAGGGGGGGGAGCAATCAGCCCCAGCATTTT
d_gene: .
len: 14
j_gene: TRBJ1-5
abundance: .
v_gene: TRBV28

CDR3aa: CASSYRTGRGEAFF
CDR3nt: TGTGCCAGCAGTTACCGGACAGGGAGGGGTGAAGCTTTCTTT
d_gene: TRBD1
len: 14
j_gene: TRBJ1-1
abundance: .
v_gene: TRBV6-5

CDR3aa: CASSQGVGLAYEQYF
CDR3nt: TGTGCCAGCAGCCAAGGGGTAGGACTAGCCTACGAGCAGTACTTC
d_gene: TRBD2
len: 15
j_gene: TRBJ2-7
abundance: .
v_gene: TRBV4-2

CDR3aa: CASSTPDRNEQFF
CDR3nt: TGTGCCAGCAGCACCCCGGACCGCAATGAGCAGTTCTTC
d_gene: .
len: 13
j_gene: TRBJ2-1
abundance: .
v_gene: TRBV9

CDR3aa: CASSLDIPDGQETQYF
CDR3nt: TGTGCCAGCAGCTTAGACATTCCGGACGGACAAGAGACCCAGTACTTC
d_gene: .
len: 16
j_gene: TRBJ2-5
abundance: .
v_gene: TRBV7-2

CDR3aa: CSGASGRGFGGELFF
CDR3nt: TGCAGCGGGGCTAGCGGGAGGGGGTTCGGCGGGGAGCTGTTTTTT
d_gene: TRBD2
len: 15
j_gene: TRBJ2-2
abundance: .
v_gene: TRBV29-1

CDR3aa: CASSVAGSTDTQYF
CDR3nt: TGTGCCAGCAGCGTAGCGGGGAGCACAGATACGCAGTATTTT
d_gene: .
len: 14
j_gene: TRBJ2-3
abundance: .
v_gene: TRBV9

CDR3aa: CASSVSGSSYNEQFF
CDR3nt: TGTGCCAGCAGTGTTAGCGGAAGCTCCTACAATGAGCAGTTCTTC
d_gene: .
len: 15
j_gene: TRBJ2-1
abundance: once
v_gene: TRBV7-2

CDR3aa: CASSQAGGGDYEQYF
CDR3nt: TGTGCCAGCAGCCAAGCCGGGGGAGGGGACTACGAGCAGTACTTC
d_gene: TRBD2
len: 15
j_gene: TRBJ2-7
abundance: .
v_gene: TRBV4-2

CDR3aa: CASRHEGQGGYTF
CDR3nt: TGTGCCAGCAGACACGAAGGACAGGGGGGCTACACCTTC
d_gene: TRBD1
len: 13
j_gene: TRBJ1-2
abundance: .
v_gene: TRBV6-5

CDR3aa: CASFWDRDYEQYF
CDR3nt: TGTGCCAGTTTTTGGGACAGGGACTACGAGCAGTACTTC
d_gene: TRBD1
len: 13
j_gene: TRBJ2-7
abundance: .
v_gene: TRBV11-2

CDR3aa: CASSLGETQYF
CDR3nt: TGTGCCAGCAGCTTAGGGGAGACCCAGTACTTC
d_gene: .
len: 11
j_gene: TRBJ2-5
abundance: .
v_gene: TRBV11-2

CDR3aa: CASSYGGRPYEQYF
CDR3nt: TGTGCCAGCAGTTACGGGGGACGGCCCTACGAGCAGTACTTC
d_gene: .
len: 14
j_gene: TRBJ2-7
abundance: once
v_gene: TRBV6-5

CDR3aa: CASSPSGSNEQYF
CDR3nt: TGCGCCAGCAGCCCTAGCGGGAGCAACGAGCAGTACTTC
d_gene: TRBD2
len: 13
j_gene: TRBJ2-7
abundance: .
v_gene: TRBV5-1

CDR3aa: CASSVGVPSEQFF
CDR3nt: TGTGCCAGCAGCGTAGGTGTACCTTCTGAGCAGTTCTTC
d_gene: .
len: 13
j_gene: TRBJ2-1
abundance: .
v_gene: TRBV9

CDR3aa: CASSLSAPGPYEQYF
CDR3nt: TGTGCCAGCAGCTTATCGGCCCCCGGTCCCTACGAGCAGTACTTC
d_gene: .
len: 15
j_gene: TRBJ2-7
abundance: .
v_gene: TRBV7-2

CDR3aa: CAWSGVAQLGLAGTRPSTDTQYF
CDR3nt: TGTGCCTGGAGTGGTGTGGCACAGTTGGGACTAGCGGGGACTCGACCTAGCACAGATACGCAGTATTTT
d_gene: TRBD2
len: 23
j_gene: TRBJ2-3
abundance: .
v_gene: TRBV30

CDR3aa: CASSRGSVAELWEANVLTF
CDR3nt: TGTGCCAGCAGCCGCGGATCCGTAGCTGAGCTCTGGGAGGCCAACGTCCTGACTTTC
d_gene: .
len: 19
j_gene: TRBJ2-6
abundance: .
v_gene: TRBV7-8

CDR3aa: CASRQGLAGAYEQYF
CDR3nt: TGTGCCAGCAGACAAGGACTAGCGGGAGCCTACGAGCAGTACTTC
d_gene: TRBD2
len: 15
j_gene: TRBJ2-7
abundance: .
v_gene: TRBV6-1

CDR3aa: CASSLLRGRSTDTQYF
CDR3nt: TGTGCCAGCAGCTTACTGCGCGGGAGGTCCACAGATACGCAGTATTTT
d_gene: TRBD2
len: 16
j_gene: TRBJ2-3
abundance: .
v_gene: TRBV7-9

CDR3aa: CAISAYGESYNEQFF
CDR3nt: TGTGCCATCAGTGCCTATGGGGAGTCCTACAATGAGCAGTTCTTC
d_gene: .
len: 15
j_gene: TRBJ2-1
abundance: .
v_gene: TRBV10-3

CDR3aa: CASSDRLAGFKNIQYF
CDR3nt: TGTGCCAGCTCTGACCGACTAGCGGGATTCAAAAACATTCAGTACTTC
d_gene: TRBD2
len: 16
j_gene: TRBJ2-4
abundance: .
v_gene: TRBV7-2

CDR3aa: CSARGMTEAFF
CDR3nt: TGCAGTGCTAGGGGGATGACTGAAGCTTTCTTT
d_gene: .
len: 11
j_gene: TRBJ1-1
abundance: .
v_gene: TRBV20-1

CDR3aa: CASSAGQGKYEQYF
CDR3nt: TGTGCCAGCAGTGCTGGACAGGGAAAATACGAGCAGTACTTC
d_gene: TRBD1
len: 14
j_gene: TRBJ2-7
abundance: .
v_gene: TRBV6-5

CDR3aa: CASSFEGDRDQETQYF
CDR3nt: TGTGCCAGCAGCTTTGAGGGGGACAGGGACCAAGAGACCCAGTACTTC
d_gene: TRBD1
len: 16
j_gene: TRBJ2-5
abundance: .
v_gene: TRBV11-2

CDR3aa: CASSPPGPWDRGPTSGANVLTF
CDR3nt: TGCGCCAGCAGCCCGCCAGGCCCGTGGGACAGGGGTCCGACCTCTGGGGCCAACGTCCTGACTTTC
d_gene: TRBD1
len: 22
j_gene: TRBJ2-6
abundance: .
v_gene: TRBV5-1

CDR3aa: CATRTGEGEAFF
CDR3nt: TGTGCCACCAGGACAGGGGAAGGTGAAGCTTTCTTT
d_gene: TRBD1
len: 12
j_gene: TRBJ1-1
abundance: .
v_gene: TRBV10-3